These 23 T cell receptor beta chains were sequenced from one sample in a study of beta chain features in type 1 diabetes. The entirety of the isolated RNA underwent reverse transcription, so expressed TCRB transcripts were sequenced. Data came from immunoSEQ multiplex PCR; TCRdb stores just in-frame clones and leaves some out. This sample has under 950,000 clones; 17% occur once, and the top ten carry about 0.025%. Sequencing was done on a sample of naive CD4+ T cells from blood. The receptors were sampled from a woman aged 18 to 35 in good health.

V is TRBV14 and J is TRBJ1-5; no clear D. CDR3 length: 12 amino acids. The germline gives CDR1 SGHDN, CDR2 FVKESK. CDR3 amino acids: CATNGLPQPQHF. In DNA form, the CDR3 reads TGTGCGACGAACGGACTTCCTCAGCCCCAGCATTTT. Full variable domain (rest looked up from reference TRBV14 and TRBJ1-5): EAGVTQFPSHSVIEKGQTVTLRCDPISGHDNLYWYRRVMGKEIKFLLHFVKESKQDESGMPNNRFLAERTGGTYSTLKVQPAELEDSGVYFCATNGLPQPQHFGDGTRLSIL.

The chain uses TRBV7-6 and TRBJ2-1, with D perhaps matching TRBD2 (6 bases). The length of the CDR3 is 17 residues. Germline V gene lookup returns CDR1 SGHVS and CDR2 FNYEAQ. Trimming removed 5 bases from V and 0 bases from J, with 17 bases in between. The CDR3 is CASSPAGLASSYNEQFF. The CDR3 DNA is TGTGCCAGCAGCCCGGCGGGGCTAGCGAGCTCCTACAATGAGCAGTTCTTC.

This clone has more than one count but fewer than ten. The V and J genes are TRBV19 and TRBJ2-1, with 10 bases fitting TRBD2. Germline values: CDR1 LNHDA, CDR2 SQIVND (reference sequence). The V gene end was trimmed by 7 bases and the J gene end by 7 bases; junction bases not matched to a gene: 10. The CDR3 consists of 15 residues. The CDR3 sequence is CASTLEASGSNEQFF. The DNA of the CDR3 is TGTGCCAGTACCCTAGAGGCTAGCGGGAGTAATGAGCAGTTCTTC. Combining the CDR3 with reference TRBV19 and TRBJ2-1 gives the whole variable domain DGGITQSPKYLFRKEGQNVTLSCEQNLNHDAMYWYRQDPGQGLRLIYYSQIVNDFQKGDIAEGYSVSREKKESFPLTVTSAQKNPTAFYLCASTLEASGSNEQFFGPGTRLTVL.

This clone was picked up a small number of times. The rearrangement links TRBV7-9 to TRBJ2-1; perhaps TRBD2 as D (6 bases). This CDR3 is built from 14 residues. Looked up from germline, CDR1 is SEHNR and CDR2 is FQNEAQ (reference sequence). Trimming left V 3 bases short and J 2 bases short, with 8 bases between. The CDR3 region has the DNA TGTGCCAGCAGCTTTAGCGGCACCTACAATGAGCAGTTCTTC. It yields the protein CASSFSGTYNEQFF.

This chain links TRBV7-9 with TRBJ2-5; D unclear. TRBJ2-7 matches the DNA end more closely, so the J call is doubtful. Germline V gene data show CDR1 as SEHNR and CDR2 as FQNEAQ (reference sequence). This CDR3 has 14 residues. The CDR3 sequence: CASSLDQFSYEQYF. The CDR3, as DNA: TGTGCCAGCAGCTTGGATCAATTCTCCTACGAGCAGTACTTC.

This clone came up a few times. The rearrangement uses TRBV5-4 and TRBJ2-5, with a weak D call TRBD2 (7 bases). The CDR3 length is 15 residues. V lost 4 bases to trimming and J lost 5 bases, with 18 bases between them. Germline V CDR1 and CDR2: SGHNT, YYREEE (reference sequence). CDR3 nucleotides: TGTGCCAGCAGCCCAAGGGGGACTACCAGGGAGACCCAGTACTTC. It translates to CASSPRGTTRETQYF.

This clone was detected many times. The V and J genes are TRBV13 and TRBJ2-7; D ambiguous. The V gene's germline CDR1 is PRHDT and CDR2 FYEKMQ (reference sequence). V was pared by 5 bases and J by 2 bases, with 1 base between. This CDR3 contains 10 residues. The CDR3 reads CASSAYEQYF. The CDR3 DNA follows: TGTGCCAGCAGCGCCTACGAGCAGTACTTC.

The gene calls are TRBV6-5 and TRBJ2-1; D possibly corresponds to TRBD2 (6 bases). Per germline, CDR1 MNHEY and CDR2 SVGAGI. Trimming shortened V by 5 bases and J by 10 bases, and 21 bases separated the two germline ends. The CDR3 is 15 residues long. The CDR3 DNA reads TGTGCCAGCAGTGCAGGCTCCAGTGCGGGGCCGGAGCAGTTCTTC. This gives the protein CASSAGSSAGPEQFF.

Only a few counts were recorded for this clone. The rearrangement links TRBV28 to TRBJ2-7, with 9 bases matching TRBD1. CDR1 is MDHEN and CDR2 is SYDVKM in the germline V gene. The trim removed 5 bases at V and 8 bases at J, leaving 10 bases unmatched. CDR3 length: 14 amino acids. The CDR3 DNA follows: TGTGCCAGCAGTCCGCCCTCGGGACAGGGAAAGCAGTACTTC. Residues: CASSPPSGQGKQYF.

In its sample, this clone was seen a few times. The chain recombines TRBV5-4 with TRBJ1-4, with D possibly being TRBD1 (6 bases). The CDR3 has 14 amino acids. In germline, CDR1 is SGHNT, CDR2 YYREEE (reference sequence). V gave up 6 bases and J gave up 5 bases, with 14 bases separating them. CDR3 loop: CASTRGGSNEKLFF. As DNA, the CDR3 is TGTGCCAGCACAAGGGGGGGCTCCAATGAAAAACTGTTTTTT.

This clone was seen more than once but under ten times. The chain couples TRBV6-5 to TRBJ1-5, with TRBD1 as a possible D gene (6 bases). CDR1 is MNHEY, CDR2 SVGAGI, per germline. The CDR3 length is 14 residues. V gave up 7 bases and J gave up 6 bases, with 16 bases separating them. Here the CDR3 DNA reads TGTGCCAGCAAAAACGGGGGGCAAGGTCAGCCCCAGCATTTT. This codes for CASKNGGQGQPQHF.

The sample holds a few counts of this clone. This chain joins TRBV14 and TRBJ1-5; the D is unclear. Germline V lookup: CDR1 SGHDN, CDR2 FVKESK. CDR3 length: 13 amino acids. Trimming stripped 3 bases from V and 8 bases from J, with 11 bases between. CDR3 region: CASSQGLREPQHF. The CDR3 coding sequence is TGTGCCAGCAGCCAGGGTCTGAGGGAGCCCCAGCATTTT.

This clone came up a few times. This chain joins TRBV21-1 and TRBJ1-5; no check of the table's D call, TRBD1, against the DNA was made. TRBV21-1 is classified as a pseudogene. This CDR3 has 17 residues. The CDR3 is CASSEQGSEVGNQPQHF. The CDR3 DNA reads TGTGCCAGCAGCGAACAGGGGAGTGAGGTCGGCAATCAGCCCCAGCATTTT.

In regard to this clone: Distinct nucleotide sequences in the sample also encode this CDR3. This chain links TRBV5-1 with TRBJ2-7; 9 bases map to TRBD2. V lost 0 bases, J lost 4 bases, and 2 bases stayed unmatched. CDR1 and CDR2 (germline): SGHRS, YFSETQ. CDR3 size: 14 residues. CDR3 in DNA: TGCGCCAGCAGCTTGGCCAGCGGGAGGTACGAGCAGTACTTC. Its protein product is CASSLASGRYEQYF.

In the case of this clone: Other DNA sequences within the sample encode an identical CDR3. This chain connects TRBV6-6 to TRBJ2-3; D ambiguous. V was shortened by 0 bases and J by 4 bases, with 2 bases between the two germline ends. Germline V gives CDR1 MNHNY, CDR2 SVGAGI (reference sequence). The CDR3 runs to 12 residues. CDR3 loop: CASSYSPDTQYF. Written as DNA, the CDR3 is TGTGCCAGCAGTTACTCCCCAGATACGCAGTATTTT.

Points on this clone: The identical CDR3 is also encoded by other nucleotide sequences in the sample. The V call is TRBV5-1, the J call TRBJ2-2; 8 positions agree with TRBD1. Per the germline V gene, CDR1 is SGHRS and CDR2 is YFSETQ. The CDR3 is 18 residues long. Trimming cost V 4 bases and J 7 bases; bases outside gene matches: 18. CDR3 sequence: CASSLLDPRGRIGGELFF. The CDR3 bases are TGCGCCAGCAGCCTGTTGGACCCCAGGGGGCGTATTGGCGGGGAGCTGTTTTTT.

V usage is TRBV14 and J usage is TRBJ2-1, with 9 positions matching TRBD1. Trimming at V came to 0 bases and at J to 4 bases, leaving 22 bases not matched to a gene. CDR3 length equals 22 residues. Germline V gene lookup returns CDR1 SGHDN and CDR2 FVKESK. The CDR3 region is CASSQESYFGTGPVFYYNEQFF. CDR3 nucleotide sequence: TGTGCCAGCAGCCAAGAATCCTACTTCGGGACAGGGCCAGTGTTTTATTACAATGAGCAGTTCTTC.

This clone was counted only a few times. V and J are TRBV29-1 and TRBJ2-1, with a weak D call TRBD2 (5 bases). Germline loops: CDR1 SQVTM, CDR2 ANQGSEA. The CDR3 sequence is 14 residues long. V was shortened by 6 bases and J by 3 bases, with 15 bases between the two germline ends. CDR3 amino acids: CSVTGGGGYNEQFF. The CDR3 nucleotides read TGCAGCGTCACTGGTGGAGGCGGCTACAATGAGCAGTTCTTC.

This clone was seen a handful of times. The rearrangement joins TRBV6-1 to TRBJ2-4, with D possibly matching TRBD2 (7 bases). This CDR3 is 15 amino acids long. Germline assignment: CDR1 MNHNS and CDR2 SASEGT. V dropped 11 bases and J dropped 4 bases, with 21 bases sitting between them. CDR3 loop: CAGGEQGGGKNIQYF. In nucleotides, the CDR3 is TGTGCCGGGGGAGAGCAGGGAGGGGGTAAAAACATTCAGTACTTC.

This clone appeared a few times. The rearrangement uses TRBV6-5 and TRBJ1-2; the D is unclear. CDR1 MNHEY and CDR2 SVGAGI come from the germline V gene. Between the trimmed V and J ends, which lost 0 bases and 4 bases, there was a span of 15 bases. This CDR3 spans 16 amino acids. The CDR3 loop is CASSYSGPHRGYGYTF. CDR3 DNA sequence: TGTGCCAGCAGTTACTCCGGACCTCACCGGGGCTATGGCTACACCTTC.

This clone was seen a handful of times. The chain joins TRBV19 to TRBJ1-5; 9 bases fit TRBD1. The germline V gene encodes CDR1 LNHDA and CDR2 SQIVND (reference sequence). J was trimmed by 5 bases and V by 3 bases; bases with no gene match: 8. The CDR3 consists of 16 residues. CDR3 residues: CASSIRTGAFDQPQHF. DNA of the CDR3: TGTGCCAGTAGTATCCGGACAGGGGCCTTTGATCAGCCCCAGCATTTT.

About this clone itself: Other DNA sequences from this sample encode an identical CDR3 as well. This chain uses TRBV7-3 with TRBJ1-1; the D is unclear. Germline V gene data show CDR1 as SGHTA and CDR2 as FQGTGA. This CDR3 region has 13 residues. V was cut by 1 base and J by 2 bases, with 5 bases left in between. The CDR3 reads CASSLRGNTEAFF. The CDR3 DNA reads TGTGCCAGCAGCTTAAGGGGTAACACTGAAGCTTTCTTT.

The chain links TRBV4-3 to TRBJ2-3; D not resolved. The V gene lost 0 bases and the J gene lost 5 bases, with 12 bases spanning the gap. Germline assignment: CDR1 LGHNA and CDR2 YSLEER. There are 15 residues in the CDR3. CDR3 protein: CASSQDRSLGDTQYF. The CDR3 nucleotides read TGCGCCAGCAGCCAAGATCGCAGTCTGGGAGATACGCAGTATTTT.